Listed here is a single T cell receptor (beta chain). The CDR3 spans 17 residues. V gave up 0 bases and J gave up 1 base; unmatched junction bases: 4. CDR1 is SNHLY and CDR2 is FYNNEI in the germline V gene. Clones were sequenced by immunoSEQ multiplex PCR, and TCRdb holds only the in-frame ones, with some missing. The data show 95,000 to 100,000 clones, with 92% seen just once and about 2.3% held by the top ten. The data derive from a study of T cell changes during pregnancy in multiple sclerosis. The material sequenced was peripheral blood, taken after pregnancy. The V and J genes are TRBV2 and TRBJ2-2; 8 nucleotides match TRBD2. The receptor's source is a female donor in good health, enrolled as a control in a pregnancy study. The CDR3 DNA follows: TGTGCCAGCAGTGAAGCTAGCGGGGCCCTGAACACCGGGGAGCTGTTTTTT. Its translation is CASSEASGALNTGELFF.